The T cell receptor beta chain under discussion was sequenced for a study of sequential checkpoint blockade in melanoma. The method was immunoSEQ multiplex PCR; TCRdb's version includes in-frame clones alone and lacks a portion of them. The profile covers 15,000 to 20,000 clones, with around 77% appearing a single time and 21% taken by the ten largest. Indicated treatment: randomized to nivolumab then ipilimumab (arm A) or the reverse (arm B). Sample: CD8+ T cells sorted from blood (inferred from file names), taken from a patient given nivolumab and ipilimumab in sequence. The clonotype originates from a human donor with melanoma.

The CDR3 sequence: CASSSFNQPQHF. The CDR3, as DNA: TGTGCCAGCAGCTCGTTCAATCAGCCCCAGCATTTT. This chain uses TRBV7-9 with TRBJ1-5; D ambiguous. Trimming pared 4 bases from V and 3 bases from J, leaving 4 bases between. CDR3 length: 12 residues. Germline CDR1 and CDR2: SEHNR and FQNEAQ (reference sequence). The full variable domain, in which reference TRBV7-9 and TRBJ1-5 provide the parts outside the CDR3, is DTGVSQNPRHKITKRGQNVTFRCDPISEHNRLYWYRQTLGQGPEFLTYFQNEAQLEKSRLLSDRFSAERPKGSFSTLEIQRTEQGDSAMYLCASSSFNQPQHFGDGTRLSIL.